A single sample gave rise to the 11 T cell receptor beta chains below, sequenced in a study of T cells in Graves' hyperthyroidism and ophthalmopathy. The TCR beta CDR3 regions underwent amplification using RNA transcripts as the source. The primer set for the first-round RT-PCR of the TCR CDR3 was HTBI. TCRdb reanalysed the multiplex PCR reads using MiXCR and keeps one entry per CDR3 protein. The sample contains about 560,000 distinct CDR3 sequences, 15% to 19% of which appear only once. The sample consisted of blood. All receptors derive from a woman aged 25-40 years with Graves' hyperthyroidism.

The chain employs TRBV28 and TRBJ1-4; TRBD1 agrees at 8 bases. The V and J ends lost 3 bases and 5 bases, in that order; junction bases with no gene match: 2. Germline-derived CDR1 and CDR2 are MDHEN and SYDVKM. The CDR3 spans 14 residues. DNA for the CDR3: TGTGCCAGCAGTTTCGACAGGGGAAATGAAAAACTGTTTTTT. It translates to CASSFDRGNEKLFF.

This clonotype was detected ten times or more. This chain connects TRBV20-1 to TRBJ1-3, with D tentatively TRBD1 (6 bases). This CDR3 spans 14 amino acids. The germline V and J ends were trimmed by 2 bases and 3 bases, with 11 bases remaining between them. In germline, CDR1 is DFQATT, CDR2 SNEGSKA (reference sequence). The CDR3 DNA is TGCAGTGCTAGACAGGGGACACTTGGAAACACCATATATTTT. This translates into CSARQGTLGNTIYF.

This clonotype showed up many times. The rearrangement uses TRBV27 and TRBJ2-7, with 12 bases fitting TRBD2. Trimming took 0 bases from V and 3 from J; bases not matched to a gene: 12. Germline values: CDR1 MNHEY, CDR2 SMNVEV (reference sequence). The length of the CDR3 is 19 residues. The CDR3 region has the DNA TGTGCCAGCAGTTTATCGGTAAATCGGGCTAGCGGGAGGGTCTACGAGCAGTACTTC. Amino acids: CASSLSVNRASGRVYEQYF.

The table lists this clonotype with a few counts. The chain couples TRBV30 to TRBJ2-2, with TRBD1 as a possible D gene (6 bases). This CDR3 region has 14 residues. Trimming pared 3 bases from V and 6 bases from J, leaving 14 bases between. In germline, CDR1 is GTSNPN, CDR2 SVGIG (reference sequence). This CDR3 reads CAWRVTGFPGELFF. The CDR3 DNA sequence: TGTGCCTGGAGAGTAACAGGGTTCCCCGGGGAGCTGTTTTTT.

This clonotype was observed at least ten times. The chain combines TRBV20-1 with TRBJ2-1; TRBD2 matches 12 bases. The germline V gene has CDR1 DFQATT and CDR2 SNEGSKA (reference sequence). Trimming took 0 bases from V and 7 from J; bases not matched to a gene: 10. CDR3 length equals 17 residues. Here the CDR3 reads CSAREVGLAGGRNEQFF. DNA of the CDR3: TGCAGTGCTAGAGAGGTCGGGCTAGCGGGAGGGCGGAATGAGCAGTTCTTC.

This clonotype has just one count. V usage is TRBV20-1 and J usage is TRBJ2-1; D uncertain. Trimming took 1 base from V and 5 from J, leaving 12 bases between them. This CDR3 has 14 residues. Germline CDR1 reads DFQATT; CDR2 reads SNEGSKA (reference sequence). In DNA, the CDR3 is TGCAGTGCTAGAGCGGGCCGGCCAGACAATGAGCAGTTCTTC. It specifies CSARAGRPDNEQFF.

This clonotype was counted many times. The chain is built from TRBV12-3 or TRBV12-4 and TRBJ2-1; 12 nucleotides align to TRBD2. The CDR3 length is 17 residues. J gave up 0 bases and V 5 bases, and 5 bases lay outside the gene matches. In DNA form, the CDR3 reads TGTGCCAGCAGTAAACTAGCGGGAGGATTCTCCTACAATGAGCAGTTCTTC. The encoded protein is CASSKLAGGFSYNEQFF.

The chain employs TRBV7-9 and TRBJ2-7, with a weak D call TRBD2 (6 bases). Between the trimmed V and J ends, which lost 4 bases and 0 bases, there was a span of 19 bases. CDR1 and CDR2 (germline): SEHNR, FQNEAQ (reference sequence). This CDR3 region has 17 residues. The CDR3 loop reads CASSSDTTSPSSYEQYF. CDR3 nucleotide sequence: TGTGCCAGCAGCTCGGATACTACTAGCCCGAGCTCCTACGAGCAGTACTTC.

V and J are TRBV6-2 or TRBV6-3 and TRBJ2-1, with 11 bases aligning to TRBD2. Germline CDR1 is MNHEY and CDR2 is SVGEGT. Germline trimming cut 6 bases from V and 8 bases from J; bases unmatched to any gene: 9. This CDR3 is 15 amino acids long. The CDR3: CASRVLAGVGYEQFF. The DNA of the CDR3 is TGTGCCAGCAGGGTACTAGCGGGAGTCGGCTATGAGCAGTTCTTC.

This clonotype was detected ten times or more. The chain links TRBV7-2 to TRBJ1-2; 9 bases are shared with TRBD1. The CDR3 extends over 15 amino acids. The junction had 10 bases not matched to a gene; V was cut back by 5 bases and J by 6 bases. Germline lookup yields CDR1 SGHTA and CDR2 FQGNSA. CDR3 sequence: CASSGLQGARNGYTF. In nucleotides, the CDR3 is TGTGCCAGCAGCGGCTTACAGGGGGCTAGGAATGGCTACACCTTC.

This clonotype was recorded at least ten times. V usage is TRBV6-6 and J usage is TRBJ2-1; D is possibly TRBD2 (6 bases). The V end was cut by 1 base, the J end by 4 bases, with 14 bases between. CDR1 MNHNY and CDR2 SVGAGI come from the germline V gene (reference sequence). This CDR3 contains 16 residues. The CDR3: CASSYFVSGVYNEQFF. The DNA for the CDR3 is TGTGCCAGCAGTTACTTCGTTAGCGGAGTATACAATGAGCAGTTCTTC.